This entry concerns a single T cell receptor beta chain. What antigen it recognizes has not been identified. Per-base qualities were not stored, and no clone one base away is much larger. This sample was taken from a study of blood T cell repertoires in COVID-19 (dated by TCRdb to about 2020). Regarding the complete study: Samples covering the acute and convalescent phases of COVID-19 were provided by collaborators in the United States, Italy and Spain. The material from the prospective study consisted of cDNA or gDNA derived from T cells, B-cell-depleted T cells, or PBMCs. Deeply sampled blood TCRbeta repertoires from subjects exposed to, actively infected with, or recovered from COVID-19 were included in the dataset. A freely available public database, intended as a resource for researchers studying the immune response to SARS-CoV-2, is where the repertoires were released. Samples were obtained from the ongoing ImmuneRACE study (first 160 participants) and from 950 to 1,500 subjects provided by 6 global collaborators. The sample metadata nearly always contained a de-identified subject ID, COVID-19 status, age in years and sex. Where available, HLA class I and class II types were taken from metadata supplied by the sample provider and were not determined by assay-based typing. The paper's findings and limits, for the study overall: Clinical and demographic metadata were provided uncurated, with the amount varying by source and participant.

Each collaborating institution followed its own protocols to collect whole blood in K2EDTA tubes. For TCRbeta analysis, collaborators shipped samples as frozen whole blood, isolated PBMCs, or DNA extracted from either of those sample types. V is pruned by 4 bases and J by 5 bases, leaving 5 bases of the junction without a gene match. Including cysteine and phenylalanine, the CDR3 has 15 amino acids. Just CDR3 DNA is preserved here, 45 bases in frame from base 1. According to the germline V gene, CDR1 reads MGHRA and CDR2 reads YSYEKL. The immunoSEQ Assay, a bias-controlled multiplex PCR, was used to amplify TCRbeta CDR3 regions from genomic DNA. The authors' pipeline ran thus. The number of nucleated cells in each sample was estimated from the amplification of reference gene primers within the assay. Sequence reads were collapsed and filtered to measure the absolute abundance of every unique TCRbeta CDR3 rearrangement. Productive Simpson clonality was computed per sample as the square root of Simpson's diversity index over productive rearrangements. TCRdb's version of the immuneACCESS table is confined to in-frame rearrangements and falls short of the full clone set. An unresolved V gene accounts for under half of the shortfall where checked; the remainder is of unknown origin. Clone size and the V and J calls come from that table; the DNA yielded D and trimming. This sample has about 110,000 clones in its table, and about two thirds of those were observed once. Together, the top ten hold 0.75% to 1% of the sample.

The material sequenced was peripheral blood. This sequence originates from a human donor with acute or convalescent COVID-19. The donor label of this sample is uncertain. This chain is built from TRBV4-1 and TRBJ1-4, and TRBD1 matches 9 of the central bases. In nucleotides, the sequence is TGCGCCAGCAGCCGGTGGACAGGGGAGAATGAAAAACTGTTTTTT. This encodes CASSRWTGENEKLFF.